The rows below give T cell receptor beta chains drawn from one sample of a study of long-term antiretroviral therapy in people with HIV. Only in-frame clones appear in the TCRdb table, and some are missing; sequencing was by immunoSEQ multiplex PCR. Among 16,000 or so clones listed, more than 75% were seen once. Source: unsorted PBMCs, taken 0.5 years after starting antiretroviral therapy. The receptors originated from a woman aged 40 to 50 with HIV. Both conserved end residues are part of each CDR3. The D gene is left open where the match is weak. For some rows the clone size is stated as once, few or many, or as a class when expanded; others skip it.

d_call clone_size j_call v_call cdr3_nt cdr3_aa
NA NA TRBJ2-3 TRBV5-4 TGTGCCAGCAGCTTACAGTCCACCCTCGCAGATACGCAGTATTTT CASSLQSTLADTQYF
TRBD1 few TRBJ2-7 TRBV4-2 TGTGCCAGCAGCCAACTACAGGGGGACCTCTACGAGCAGTACTTC CASSQLQGDLYEQYF
TRBD1 NA TRBJ1-1 TRBV28 TGTGCCAGCAGTTCCACGGACAGGACGAGTGATTTCTTT CASSSTDRTSDFF
NA NA TRBJ2-7 TRBV7-2 TGTGCCAGCAGCAGCGCCGGGGTGAGCTCCTACGAGCAGTACTTC CASSSAGVSSYEQYF
NA NA TRBJ2-3 TRBV19 TGTGCCAGTAGTATAGGCCGGCGCAACACAGATACGCAGTATTTT CASSIGRRNTDTQYF
NA NA TRBJ2-1 TRBV7-9 TGTGCCAGCAGCTTAGCAGGGACTAATGAGCAGTTCTTC CASSLAGTNEQFF
TRBD2 NA TRBJ2-2 TRBV18 TGTGCCAGCTCACCAGAACTAGCGGGAGCGGGGACCGGGGAGCTGTTTTTT CASSPELAGAGTGELFF
NA NA TRBJ2-3 TRBV7-9 TGTGCCAGCAGCATCGACAGAGATACGCAGTATTTT CASSIDRDTQYF
TRBD2 NA TRBJ2-7 TRBV5-4 TGTGCCAGCAGCCGGAGGGAGGGCTCCTACGAGCAGTACTTC CASSRREGSYEQYF
NA few TRBJ2-7 TRBV28 TGTGCCAGCAGTTTAAACTCCGGCTACGAGCAGTACTTC CASSLNSGYEQYF
TRBD1 NA TRBJ1-5 TRBV7-9 TGTGCCAGCAGCCCGGGACAGGGTGAACAGCCCCAGCATTTT CASSPGQGEQPQHF
TRBD1 NA TRBJ1-5 TRBV6-6 TGTGCCAGCAGTCGACAGGGGGCGAGCAATCAGCCCCAGCATTTT CASSRQGASNQPQHF
NA NA TRBJ1-1 TRBV19 TGTGCCAGTAGGGAGAGGGCTTGGGACACTGAAGCTTTCTTT CASRERAWDTEAFF
NA NA TRBJ2-5 TRBV6-5 TGTGCCAGCAGTTACGGGGAGACCCAGTACTTC CASSYGETQYF
NA NA TRBJ2-1 TRBV5-1 TGCGCCAGCAGCTTGATAAGAGGCAATGAGCAGTTCTTC CASSLIRGNEQFF
TRBD2 NA TRBJ2-7 TRBV7-2 TGTGCCAGCAGCTTAGGCGGGAGGGAGTACGAGCAGTACTTC CASSLGGREYEQYF
TRBD2 NA TRBJ2-7 TRBV27 TGTGCCAGCACAGTCGTCGGGGGAGGGATGTACGAGCAGTACTTC CASTVVGGGMYEQYF
TRBD2 NA TRBJ2-1 TRBV5-1 TGCGCCAGCAGCTTGGGACTAGCGGAGGGGTACAATGAGCAGTTCTTC CASSLGLAEGYNEQFF
NA NA TRBJ2-1 TRBV18 TGTGCCAGCTCAAAACAGGGGGGGAATTACAATGAGCAGTTCTTC CASSKQGGNYNEQFF
NA NA TRBJ2-7 TRBV30 TGTGCCTGGTTACAGGGTGCCCACGAGCAGTACTTC CAWLQGAHEQYF
TRBD2 NA TRBJ2-1 TRBV5-1 TGCGCCAGCAGCTTGGGACTAGCGGACTACAATGAGCAGTTCTTC CASSLGLADYNEQFF
NA NA TRBJ1-1 TRBV18 TGTGCCAGCTCACCACCGGTCAACACTGAAGCTTTCTTT CASSPPVNTEAFF
NA NA TRBJ2-7 TRBV18 TGTGCCAGCTCACCACCTACTCTAGGGGGTAACGAGCAGTACTTC CASSPPTLGGNEQYF
NA NA TRBJ1-1 TRBV10-3 TGTGCCATCAGTGAGTCCCCAGGGAACACTGAAGCTTTCTTT CAISESPGNTEAFF
NA NA TRBJ1-1 TRBV28 TGTGCCAGCTCCACACTTTCTTGGGGTTACACTGAAGCTTTCTTT CASSTLSWGYTEAFF
TRBD2 NA TRBJ2-7 TRBV6-5 TGTGCCAGCAGTTACTCGAAGGCGGGAGCAACCTACGAGCAGTACTTC CASSYSKAGATYEQYF
NA NA TRBJ2-7 TRBV6-1 TGTGCCAGCAGTGAAACGTCACGGGACTACGAGCAGTACTTC CASSETSRDYEQYF
TRBD1 few TRBJ2-7 TRBV29-1 TGCAGCGTTGCGGACAGGGCCTCCTACGAGCAGTACTTC CSVADRASYEQYF
TRBD2 once TRBJ2-1 TRBV12-5 TGTGCTAGTGACCCGACTAGCGGGTTTTCCTACAATGAGCAGTTCTTC CASDPTSGFSYNEQFF
TRBD1 NA TRBJ2-7 TRBV7-6 TGTGCCAGCAGCCGGGGACAGGGCTACGAGCAGTACTTC CASSRGQGYEQYF
NA NA TRBJ2-5 TRBV27 TGTGCCAGCAGTTCTTACACCGGGTTAAGGGGCCAAGAGACCCAGTACTTC CASSSYTGLRGQETQYF
NA NA TRBJ1-1 TRBV7-8 TGTGCCAGCAGCCTCTCACACACTGAAGCTTTCTTT CASSLSHTEAFF
TRBD2 NA TRBJ2-3 TRBV7-2 TGTGCCAGCAGCTCCGCCGCCCTAGCGGGAGGGACAGATACGCAGTATTTT CASSSAALAGGTDTQYF
NA NA TRBJ1-1 TRBV27 TGTGCCAGCAGTCCAAATCTGAACACTGAAGCTTTCTTT CASSPNLNTEAFF
TRBD1 NA TRBJ2-7 TRBV2 TGTGCCAGCTGGAACAGGGGGCGTTCCTACGAGCAGTACTTC CASWNRGRSYEQYF
TRBD2 NA TRBJ2-3 TRBV29-1 TGCAGCGTTGAAGCGGGAGGGTACGGAGATACGCAGTATTTT CSVEAGGYGDTQYF
NA NA TRBJ2-3 TRBV6-1 TGTGCCAGCAGTGATGGGCGGACGACTAGCACAGATACGCAGTATTTT CASSDGRTTSTDTQYF
NA NA TRBJ1-5 TRBV27 TGTGCCAGCAGTTACAAGCCCGGACTTAATCAGCCCCAGCATTTT CASSYKPGLNQPQHF
NA NA TRBJ1-1 TRBV5-1 TGCGCCAGCAGCTTTGCAGATAACACTGAAGCTTTCTTT CASSFADNTEAFF
TRBD2 NA TRBJ2-7 TRBV11-2 TGTGCCAGCAGCCCAGCCAGCGGGACGAAGGAGCAGTACTTC CASSPASGTKEQYF
TRBD2 NA TRBJ2-1 TRBV12-5 TGTGCTAGTGGTTCCCTGGGCGGGAGGCTCTACAATGAGCAGTTCTTC CASGSLGGRLYNEQFF
NA NA TRBJ1-1 TRBV10-3 TGTGCCATAACTTACAACTCCGACACTGAAGCTTTCTTT CAITYNSDTEAFF
TRBD1 NA TRBJ2-2 TRBV7-9 TGTGCCAGCACCTCTAGGGGGCTTCCTAAATCGGTCGGGGAGCTGTTTTTT CASTSRGLPKSVGELFF